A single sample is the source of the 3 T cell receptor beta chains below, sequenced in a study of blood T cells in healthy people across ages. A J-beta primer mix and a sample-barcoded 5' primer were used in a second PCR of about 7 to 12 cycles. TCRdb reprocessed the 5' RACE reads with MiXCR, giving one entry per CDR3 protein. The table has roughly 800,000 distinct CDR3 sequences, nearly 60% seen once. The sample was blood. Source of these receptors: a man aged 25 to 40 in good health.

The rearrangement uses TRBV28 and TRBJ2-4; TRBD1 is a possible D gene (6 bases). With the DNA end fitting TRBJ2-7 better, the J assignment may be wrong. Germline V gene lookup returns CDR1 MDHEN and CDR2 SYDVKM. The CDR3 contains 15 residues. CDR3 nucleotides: TGTGCCAGCAGTATACCTCAGGGGATTGGCTACGAGCAGTACTTC. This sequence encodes CASSIPQGIGYEQYF.

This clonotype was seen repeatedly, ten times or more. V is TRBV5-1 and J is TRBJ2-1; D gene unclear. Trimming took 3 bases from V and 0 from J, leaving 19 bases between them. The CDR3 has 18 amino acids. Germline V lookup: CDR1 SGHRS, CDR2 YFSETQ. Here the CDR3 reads CASSSTSPFLSSYNEQFF. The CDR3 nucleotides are TGCGCCAGCAGCTCAACGTCTCCCTTCCTGAGCTCCTACAATGAGCAGTTCTTC.

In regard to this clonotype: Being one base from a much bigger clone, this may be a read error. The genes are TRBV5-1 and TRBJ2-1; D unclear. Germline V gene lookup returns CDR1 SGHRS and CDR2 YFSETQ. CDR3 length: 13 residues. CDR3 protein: CTSSFYLYNEQFF. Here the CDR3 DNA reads TGCACCAGCAGCTTCTACTTATACAATGAGCAGTTCTTC.